This T cell receptor beta chain was recovered during a study of CD8 T cells in Susac syndrome. This clonotype is a singleton in its sample. The ends lost 4 bases at V and 2 bases at J; junction bases unmatched: 8. Germline V gene lookup returns CDR1 MGHRA and CDR2 YSYEKL. This CDR3 spans 16 amino acids. Random hexamers were used to reverse transcribe an amount of roughly 0.45 to 1 ug RNA. TCRdb re-analysed the immunoSEQ multiplex PCR reads in MiXCR, keeping a single row per CDR3 protein. The data hold just over 300,000 distinct CDR3 sequences, with around 90% observed a single time. TCR beta was sequenced from blood CD8+ and CD4+ T cells. It was negative isolation that provided the CD8+ and CD4+ T cells, whereas TEMRA cells were enriched by FACS.

The clonotype originates from a human donor with multiple sclerosis. The material sequenced was CD4+ T cells from PBMCs. The J gene is TRBJ2-3, the V gene TRBV4-1; 8 bases match TRBD2. The CDR3 reads CASSPWSSGFTDTQYF. CDR3 nucleotide sequence: TGCGCCAGCAGCCCATGGTCTAGCGGGTTCACAGATACGCAGTATTTT.